This TCR beta chain was identified during a study of control samples from healthy donors and cancer patients. The method was immunoSEQ multiplex PCR; TCRdb's version includes in-frame clones alone and lacks a portion of them. The repertoire consists of around 120,000 clones, with approximately 90% occurring once and the leading ten covering about 1%. V lost 7 bases to trimming and J lost 7 bases; unmatched junction nucleotides: 11. Germline CDR1 SQVTM, CDR2 ANQGSEA. The CDR3 is made up of 14 amino acids. J is TRBJ2-1 and V is TRBV29-1, with TRBD2 identical over 9 bases. The sample was PBMCs. This TCR derives from a woman between 45 and 65 years old with colorectal cancer. This CDR3 is CSGTGTSLLNEQFF. The CDR3 DNA follows: TGCAGCGGTACCGGGACTAGCCTGTTAAATGAGCAGTTCTTC.